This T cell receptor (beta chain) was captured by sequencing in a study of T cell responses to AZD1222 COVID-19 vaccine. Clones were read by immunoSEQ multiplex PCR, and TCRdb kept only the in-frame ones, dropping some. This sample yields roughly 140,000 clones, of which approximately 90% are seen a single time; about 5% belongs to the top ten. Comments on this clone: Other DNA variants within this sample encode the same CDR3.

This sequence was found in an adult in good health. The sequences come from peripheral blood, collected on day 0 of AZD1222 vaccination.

In DNA form, the CDR3 reads TGTGCCAGCAGCGGGGACGGGTACGAGCAGTACTTC. It specifies CASSGDGYEQYF. This chain joins TRBV11-3 and TRBJ2-7; D might be TRBD1 or TRBD2, each matching 5 bases. Germline V CDR1 and CDR2: SGHNT, YENEEA. Trimming pared 5 bases from V and 4 bases from J, leaving 9 bases between. The CDR3 has 12 residues.